This T cell receptor (beta chain) appears in the sequencing data of a study of sequential checkpoint blockade in melanoma. As for the study in general: First-line arms were nivolumab then ipilimumab, or the reverse, randomized 1:1. TCRβ was sequenced from DNA of about 96 pretreatment tumors. Study-wide points: Rising tumor T-cell fraction and clonality meant about 30 times likelier benefit. Mutational load did not correlate with tumor T-cell fraction or clonality.

Assay used: immunoSEQ multiplex PCR; TCRdb lists only in-frame clones, some missing. The sample holds some 200 clones, 20% to 25% seen once. Germline CDR1 MNHGY, CDR2 SAAAGT. The J segment lost 2 bases and the V segment lost 6 bases, leaving 4 bases of the junction unmatched. The CDR3 consists of 14 residues. Points on this clone: Its antigen is not known.

Treatment denoted: randomized to nivolumab then ipilimumab (arm A) or the reverse (arm B). The starting material was tumor tissue (inferred from file names), obtained from a patient given nivolumab and ipilimumab in sequence. The rearrangement joins TRBV6-8 to TRBJ2-1; 7 bases agree with TRBD1. The clonotype comes from a human donor with melanoma. CDR3 in DNA: TGTGCCAGCAGCGCCGGGACAGCCTACAATGAGCAGTTCTTC. Its protein is CASSAGTAYNEQFF.